Sequencing of this T cell receptor (beta chain) was carried out in a study of cytomegalovirus exposure and HLA in healthy donors. General observations from the study: TRBV6-2, TRBV6-3 and some other V segments were unresolvable in 87-base-pair reads.

Details on this clone: Its target is not known. This CDR3 is also generated by other DNA sequences in the sample.

This CDR3 region has 15 residues. Germline values: CDR1 MNHEY, CDR2 SVGAGI. V was shortened by 6 bases and J by 5 bases, with 16 bases between the two germline ends. The PCR contained 60 Vbeta and 13 Jbeta primers. Here immunoSEQ multiplex PCR was the method, and the copy in TCRdb shows in-frame clones only, minus some. This sample has about 100,000 clones, with roughly 80% found just once. This clonotype was obtained from a man younger than 45 in good health and CMV-seronegative. Sample: PBMCs. The chain carries TRBV6-5 and TRBJ2-2, with unresolved D. The CDR3: CASSRHGRLTGELFF. DNA for the CDR3: TGTGCCAGCAGCCGACACGGCAGGCTGACCGGGGAGCTGTTTTTT.